This T cell receptor (beta chain) comes out of a study of shared clonotypes between healthy human individuals. The healthy adult donors were HIV-negative and reported no recent acute infections or vaccinations. Genomic DNA for unsorted samples was obtained from about 90 million PBMCs. As originally analysed: ImmunoSEQ output lacked quality scores and full-length reads, limiting matched filtering. Measured with immunoSEQ multiplex PCR; TCRdb has only the in-frame clones, and not every one. The V and J calls and clone size were taken over from that table, and D and trimming were inferred from the DNA. This table has some 480,000 clones, around three quarters appearing once. Looked up from germline, CDR1 is SGHTA and CDR2 is FQGTGA. V was clipped by 0 bases and J by 8 bases; unmatched bases: 9. This CDR3 contains 16 residues.

The clonotype comes from a woman in her forties in good health. Some clones in this sample may be carry-over from other donors' samples. The V call is TRBV7-3, the J call TRBJ1-2; 10 bases line up with TRBD1. The sample consisted of PBMCs. CDR3 sequence reads: CASSLTPGQGLSGYTF. DNA for the CDR3: TGTGCCAGCAGCTTAACTCCGGGACAGGGGTTATCAGGCTACACCTTC.